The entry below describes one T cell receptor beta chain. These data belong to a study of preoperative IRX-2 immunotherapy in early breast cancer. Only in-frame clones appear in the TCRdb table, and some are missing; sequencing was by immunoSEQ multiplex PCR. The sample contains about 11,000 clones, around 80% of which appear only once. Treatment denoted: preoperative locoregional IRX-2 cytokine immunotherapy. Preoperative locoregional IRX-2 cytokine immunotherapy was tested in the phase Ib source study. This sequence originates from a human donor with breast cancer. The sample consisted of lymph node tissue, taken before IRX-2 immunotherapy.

CDR3 loop: CASSFSGARVGNTIYF. DNA of the CDR3: TGTGCCAGCAGTTTTTCTGGGGCAAGGGTTGGAAACACCATATATTTT. The V and J genes are TRBV28 and TRBJ1-3; weak D call: TRBD1 (5 bases). The CDR3 runs 16 residues. V was pared by 3 bases and J by 3 bases, with 15 bases between. Germline lookup yields CDR1 MDHEN and CDR2 SYDVKM.